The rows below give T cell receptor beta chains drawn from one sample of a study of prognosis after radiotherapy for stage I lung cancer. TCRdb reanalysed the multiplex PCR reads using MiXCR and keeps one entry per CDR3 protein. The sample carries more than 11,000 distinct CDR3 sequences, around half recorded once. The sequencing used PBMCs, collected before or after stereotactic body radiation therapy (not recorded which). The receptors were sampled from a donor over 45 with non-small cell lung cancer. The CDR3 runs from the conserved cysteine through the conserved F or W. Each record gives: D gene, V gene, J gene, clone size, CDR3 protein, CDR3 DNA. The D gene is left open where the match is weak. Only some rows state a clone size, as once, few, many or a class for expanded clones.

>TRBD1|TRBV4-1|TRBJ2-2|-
CASSQRGQGGTGELFF
TGCGCCAGCAGCCAACGAGGACAGGGGGGTACCGGGGAGCTGTTTTTT
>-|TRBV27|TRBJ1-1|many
CASSIRAGDRENAFF
TGTGCCAGCAGTATACGGGCCGGGGACCGAGAGAATGCTTTCTTT
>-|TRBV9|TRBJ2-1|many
CASSVGGANGYNEQFF
TGTGCCAGCAGCGTAGGCGGAGCTAATGGATACAATGAGCAGTTCTTC
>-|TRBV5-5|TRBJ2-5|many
CATSLWSGQETQYF
TGTGCCACCAGCCTTTGGTCAGGACAAGAGACCCAGTACTTC
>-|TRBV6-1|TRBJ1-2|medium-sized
CASSEASGRGHGYTF
TGTGCCAGCAGTGAAGCATCGGGCAGGGGCCATGGCTACACCTTC
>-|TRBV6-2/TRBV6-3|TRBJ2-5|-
CASSYSRRGQETQYF
TGTGCCAGCAGTTACTCGAGGAGGGGTCAAGAGACCCAGTACTTC
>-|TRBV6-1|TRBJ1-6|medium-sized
CASSELLSSYNSPLHF
TGTGCCAGCAGTGAACTGTTGAGCTCCTATAATTCACCCCTCCACTTT
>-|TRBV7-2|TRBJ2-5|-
CASSLATASQETQYF
TGTGCCAGCAGCTTAGCTACAGCCTCCCAAGAGACCCAGTACTTC
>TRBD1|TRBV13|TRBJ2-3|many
CASSSRQGPTDTQYF
TGTGCCAGCAGCTCCAGACAGGGACCCACAGATACGCAGTATTTT
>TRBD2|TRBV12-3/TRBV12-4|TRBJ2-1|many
CASSRRLAGGPDEQFF
TGTGCCAGCAGTCGTAGACTAGCGGGAGGGCCGGATGAGCAGTTCTTC
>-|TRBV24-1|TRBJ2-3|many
CATSDGSFTQYF
TGTGCCACCAGTGATGGTAGTTTTACGCAGTATTTT
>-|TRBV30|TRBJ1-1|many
CAWSIGRNTEAFF
TGTGCCTGGAGTATTGGAAGGAACACTGAAGCTTTCTTT
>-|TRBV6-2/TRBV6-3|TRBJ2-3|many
CASSSQSVLDTQYF
TGTGCCAGCAGTTCCCAAAGCGTCCTCGATACGCAGTATTTT
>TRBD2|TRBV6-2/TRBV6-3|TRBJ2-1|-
CASSVQIAGGPRDGAYNEQLF
TGTGCCAGCAGTGTGCAAATAGCGGGAGGCCCCCGTGATGGTGCCTACAATGAGCAGTTATTC
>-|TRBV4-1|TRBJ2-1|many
CASSPPGAYNEQFF
TGCGCCAGCAGCCCCCCCGGGGCCTACAATGAGCAGTTCTTC
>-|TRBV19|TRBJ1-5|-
CASSNSPYPTRSENQPQHF
TGTGCCAGTAGCAATTCCCCATACCCCACAAGGTCTGAGAATCAGCCCCAGCATTTT
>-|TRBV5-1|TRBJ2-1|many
CASSFGQDNEQFF
TGCGCCAGCAGCTTTGGACAAGACAATGAGCAGTTCTTC
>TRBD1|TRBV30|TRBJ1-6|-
CAWTLGTAYNSPLHF
TGTGCCTGGACCCTGGGGACAGCCTATAATTCACCCCTCCACTTT
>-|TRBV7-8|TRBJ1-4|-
CASSLGENEKLFF
TGTGCCAGCAGCTTAGGAGAGAATGAAAAACTGTTTTTT
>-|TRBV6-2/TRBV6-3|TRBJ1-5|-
CASSRGFIAGSNQPQHF
TGTGCCAGCAGTCGAGGATTTATAGCTGGGAGCAATCAGCCCCAGCATTTT
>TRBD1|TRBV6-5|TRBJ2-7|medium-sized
CASSYRDRGGYEQYF
TGTGCCAGCAGTTACCGCGACAGGGGGGGCTACGAGCAGTACTTC
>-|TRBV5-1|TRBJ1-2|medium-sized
CASSLAGYGYTF
TGCGCCAGCAGCTTGGCGGGGTATGGCTACACCTTC
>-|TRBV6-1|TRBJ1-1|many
CASTPGGVTEAFF
TGTGCCAGCACCCCTGGTGGTGTTACTGAAGCTTTCTTT
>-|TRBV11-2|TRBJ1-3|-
CASSERRVSGNTIYF
TGTGCCAGCAGTGAACGCCGGGTGTCTGGAAACACCATATATTTT
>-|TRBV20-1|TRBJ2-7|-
CSASETTTPSEQYF
TGCAGTGCTAGTGAAACTACGACCCCTTCTGAGCAGTACTTC
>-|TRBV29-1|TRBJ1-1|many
CSANRDFNTEAFF
TGCAGCGCCAACCGGGACTTTAACACTGAAGCTTTCTTT
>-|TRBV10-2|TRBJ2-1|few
CASSRGNEQFF
TGCGCCAGCAGCAGGGGTAATGAGCAGTTCTTC
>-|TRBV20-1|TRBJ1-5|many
CSASPPGKRNQPQHF
TGCAGTGCTAGCCCCCCCGGGAAACGCAATCAGCCCCAGCATTTT
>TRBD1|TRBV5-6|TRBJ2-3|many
CASRLDRSSTDTQYF
TGTGCCAGCAGGCTGGACAGGTCTAGCACAGATACGCAGTATTTT
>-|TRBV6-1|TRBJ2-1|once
CASSLQVYEQFF
TGTGCCAGCAGTCTACAGGTGTATGAGCAGTTCTTC
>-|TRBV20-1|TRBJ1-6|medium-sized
CSARESGPGAFYNSPLHF
TGCAGTGCTAGAGAGTCCGGCCCAGGGGCCTTCTATAATTCACCCCTCCACTTT
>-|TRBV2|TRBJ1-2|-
CAISRMDSIPFVYTF
TGTGCCATCAGCCGCATGGACAGTATCCCTTTTGTCTACACCTTC
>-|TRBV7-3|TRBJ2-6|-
CASSPTGTSWGVGANVLTF
TGTGCCAGCAGCCCTACCGGTACATCCTGGGGAGTTGGGGCCAACGTCCTGACTTTC
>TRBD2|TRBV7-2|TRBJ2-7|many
CASSLVGWGGEQYF
TGTGCCAGCAGCTTAGTCGGTTGGGGGGGGGAGCAGTACTTC
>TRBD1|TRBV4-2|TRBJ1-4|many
CASSQESLAGGSLGEKLFF
TGTGCCAGCAGCCAAGAAAGCTTGGCAGGGGGGTCCCTTGGTGAAAAACTGTTTTTT
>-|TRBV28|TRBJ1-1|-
CASSGPGPKDTEAFF
TGTGCCAGCAGTGGGCCGGGACCTAAGGACACTGAAGCTTTCTTT
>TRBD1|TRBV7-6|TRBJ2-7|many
CASSLRRQGDFSYEQYF
TGTGCCAGCAGCTTACGTCGACAGGGCGACTTCTCCTACGAGCAGTACTTC
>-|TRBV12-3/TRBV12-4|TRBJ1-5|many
CASSLHGGGANQPQHF
TGTGCCAGCAGCCTCCATGGGGGGGGGGCAAATCAGCCCCAGCATTTT
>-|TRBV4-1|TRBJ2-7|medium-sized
CASSQDNYEQYF
TGCGCCAGCAGCCAAGACAACTACGAGCAGTACTTC
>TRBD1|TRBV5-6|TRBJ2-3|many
CASSLSRDRGIVTQYF
TGTGCCAGCAGCTTAAGCCGGGACAGGGGCATTGTTACGCAGTATTTT
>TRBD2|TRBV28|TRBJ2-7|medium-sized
CASSLWEGRGGTKAYEQYF
TGTGCCAGCAGTTTATGGGAGGGTCGGGGGGGGACCAAAGCCTACGAGCAGTACTTC
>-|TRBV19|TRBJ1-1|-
CASSRTWDTEAFF
TGTGCCAGTAGTCGGACGTGGGACACTGAAGCTTTCTTT
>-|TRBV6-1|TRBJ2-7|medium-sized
CASSIAYEQYF
TGTGCCAGCAGTATAGCCTACGAGCAGTACTTC
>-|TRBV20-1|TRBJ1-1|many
CSATRIDTEAFF
TGCAGTGCTACCCGAATTGACACTGAAGCTTTCTTT
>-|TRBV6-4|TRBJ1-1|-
CASSEGPIRKAFF
TGTGCCAGCAGTGAAGGTCCCATCCGTAAGGCTTTCTTT
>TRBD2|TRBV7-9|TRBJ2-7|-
CASSLTSNPGNEQYF
TGTGCCAGCAGCCTGACTAGCAACCCTGGGAACGAGCAGTACTTC
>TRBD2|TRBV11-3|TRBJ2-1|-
CASSPRTSGTYNEQFF
TGTGCCAGCAGCCCTAGGACTAGCGGAACCTACAATGAGCAGTTCTTC
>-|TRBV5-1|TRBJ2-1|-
CASSSPGRSYNEQFF
TGCGCCAGCAGCTCCCCAGGACGGTCCTACAATGAGCAGTTCTTC
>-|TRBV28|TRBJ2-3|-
CASCWQFGAGNTQYF
TGTGCCAGCTGTTGGCAGTTTGGGGCGGGGAATACGCAGTATTTT
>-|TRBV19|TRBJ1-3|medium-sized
CASSARGDHSGNTIYF
TGTGCCAGTAGTGCTCGGGGGGACCACTCTGGAAACACCATATATTTT
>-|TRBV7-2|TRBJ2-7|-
CASSLGRGQGGEQYF
TGTGCCAGCAGCTTAGGGCGGGGGCAGGGGGGAGAGCAGTACTTC
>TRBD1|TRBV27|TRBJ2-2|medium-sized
CASSLSTSTGVTGELFF
TGTGCCAGCAGTTTATCGACTTCGACAGGGGTCACCGGGGAGCTGTTTTTT